The source of this TCR beta chain is a study of CD8+ T cells in alopecia areata. About the research overall: Donor skin was harvested from approximately 6-13-month-old C3H/HeJ mice with spontaneous alopecia and grafted onto roughly 6-10-week-old female C3H/HeJ recipients. Study conclusions and caveats: Affected scalp, especially in alopecia totalis/universalis, had a higher clonality than normal scalp did.

Indicated time point: mouse skin 6 weeks after grafting, around onset of hair loss. This clone was detected many times. Its matching antigen is unknown. The germline and genes are mouse ones. The CDR3 extends 4 residues past the end of the read, so its final part is completed from the germline J gene. Reverse transcribed after extraction, RNA yielded cDNA as the sequencing template. Profiled with immunoSEQ multiplex PCR; TCRdb holds only in-frame clones, not every one. The specimen gives about 6,000 clones without singletons; the ten biggest hold approximately 30%. The CDR3 is 14 residues long. The germline CDR1 and CDR2 sequences are NNHNN and SYGAGS (reference sequence). The V segment lost 2 bases and the J segment 4 bases; nucleotides outside the gene matches: 2.

The chain recombines TRBV13-2 with TRBJ1-2, with 10 positions matching TRBD1. Sequencing was performed on skin, taken at week 6. This TCR was recovered from a C3H/HeJ mouse with alopecia areata. MHC haplotype here: H2-k. The sequenced CDR3 bases are TGTGCCAGCGGTGAAAGACAGGGGGCCTCC. Protein product: CASGERQGAS. The complete CDR3 reads CASGERQGASDYTF.